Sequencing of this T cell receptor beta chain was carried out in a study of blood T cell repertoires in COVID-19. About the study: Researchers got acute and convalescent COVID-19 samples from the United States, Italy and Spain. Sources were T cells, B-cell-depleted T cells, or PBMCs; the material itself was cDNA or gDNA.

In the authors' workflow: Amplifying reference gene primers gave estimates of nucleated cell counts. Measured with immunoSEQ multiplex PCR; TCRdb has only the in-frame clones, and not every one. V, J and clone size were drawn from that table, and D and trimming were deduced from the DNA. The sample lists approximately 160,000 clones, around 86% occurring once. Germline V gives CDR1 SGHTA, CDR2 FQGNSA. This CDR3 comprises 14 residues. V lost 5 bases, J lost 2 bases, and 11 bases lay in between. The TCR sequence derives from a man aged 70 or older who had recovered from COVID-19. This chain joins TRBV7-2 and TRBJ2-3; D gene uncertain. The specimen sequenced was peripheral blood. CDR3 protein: CASSPEPYTDTQYF. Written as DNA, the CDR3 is TGTGCCAGCAGCCCCGAGCCGTACACAGATACGCAGTATTTT.